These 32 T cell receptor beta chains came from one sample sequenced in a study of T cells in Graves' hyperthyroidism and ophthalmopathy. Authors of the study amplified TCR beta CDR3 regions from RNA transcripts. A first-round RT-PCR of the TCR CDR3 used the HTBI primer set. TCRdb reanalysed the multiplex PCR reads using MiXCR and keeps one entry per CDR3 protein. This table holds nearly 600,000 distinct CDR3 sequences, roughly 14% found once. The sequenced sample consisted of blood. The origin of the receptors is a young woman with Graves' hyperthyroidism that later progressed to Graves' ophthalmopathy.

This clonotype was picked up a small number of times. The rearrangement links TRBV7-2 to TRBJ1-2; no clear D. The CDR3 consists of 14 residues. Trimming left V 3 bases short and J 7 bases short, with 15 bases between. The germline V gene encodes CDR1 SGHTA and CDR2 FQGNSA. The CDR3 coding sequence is TGTGCCAGCAGCTTCGACATTCGCGGGTTTGGCTACACCTTC. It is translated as CASSFDIRGFGYTF.

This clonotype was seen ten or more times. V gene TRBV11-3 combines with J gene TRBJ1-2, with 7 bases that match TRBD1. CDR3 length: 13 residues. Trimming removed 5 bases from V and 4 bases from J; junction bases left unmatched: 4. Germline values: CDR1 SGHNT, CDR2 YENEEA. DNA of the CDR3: TGTGCCAGCAGCCCCGGACAGGTCTATGGCTACACCTTC. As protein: CASSPGQVYGYTF.

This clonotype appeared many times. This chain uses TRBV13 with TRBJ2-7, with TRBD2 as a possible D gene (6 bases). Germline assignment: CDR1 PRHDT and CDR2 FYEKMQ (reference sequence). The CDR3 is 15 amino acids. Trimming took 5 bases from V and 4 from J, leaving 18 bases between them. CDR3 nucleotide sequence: TGTGCCAGCAGCGTGGGACTCCCTGTCGCGTACGAGCAGTACTTC. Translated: CASSVGLPVAYEQYF.

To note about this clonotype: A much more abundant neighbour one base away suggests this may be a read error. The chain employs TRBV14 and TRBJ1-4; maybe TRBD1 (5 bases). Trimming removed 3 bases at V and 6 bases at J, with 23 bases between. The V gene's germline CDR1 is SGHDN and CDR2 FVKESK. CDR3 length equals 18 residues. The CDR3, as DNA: TGTGCCAGCAGCCAGAGACCGGGACGCCTTGCTGGGGATGAAAAACTGTTTTTT. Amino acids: CASSQRPGRLAGDEKLFF.

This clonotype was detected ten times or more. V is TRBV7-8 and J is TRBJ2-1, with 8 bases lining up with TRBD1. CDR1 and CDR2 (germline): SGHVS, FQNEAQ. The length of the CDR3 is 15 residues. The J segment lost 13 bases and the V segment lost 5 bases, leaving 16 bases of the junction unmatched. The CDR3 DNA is TGTGCCAGCAGCATAGGGACAGGTACCTGGAATCGCCAGTTCTTC. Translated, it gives CASSIGTGTWNRQFF.

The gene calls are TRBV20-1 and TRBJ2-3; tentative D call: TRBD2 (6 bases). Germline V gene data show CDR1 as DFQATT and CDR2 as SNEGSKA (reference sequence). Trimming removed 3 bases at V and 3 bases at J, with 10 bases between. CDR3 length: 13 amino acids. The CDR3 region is CSARGRGTDTQYF. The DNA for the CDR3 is TGCAGTGCTAGGGGCCGGGGGACAGATACGCAGTATTTT.

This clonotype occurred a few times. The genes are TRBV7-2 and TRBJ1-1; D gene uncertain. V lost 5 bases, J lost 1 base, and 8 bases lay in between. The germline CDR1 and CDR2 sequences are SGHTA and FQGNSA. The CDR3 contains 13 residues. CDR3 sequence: CASSVKGNTEAFF. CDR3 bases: TGTGCCAGCAGCGTCAAGGGGAACACTGAAGCTTTCTTT.

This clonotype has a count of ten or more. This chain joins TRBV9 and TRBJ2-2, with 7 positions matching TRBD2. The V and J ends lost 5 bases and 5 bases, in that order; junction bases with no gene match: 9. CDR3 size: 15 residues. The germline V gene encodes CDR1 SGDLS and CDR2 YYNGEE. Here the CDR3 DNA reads TGTGCCAGCAGAGGTAGCGGGTATGAAACCGGGGAGCTGTTTTTT. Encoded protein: CASRGSGYETGELFF.

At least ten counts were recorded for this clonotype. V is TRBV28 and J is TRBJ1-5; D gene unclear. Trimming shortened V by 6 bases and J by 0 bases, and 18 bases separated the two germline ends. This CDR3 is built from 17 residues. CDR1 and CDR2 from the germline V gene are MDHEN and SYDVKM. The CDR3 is CASSAPGRTDSNQPQHF. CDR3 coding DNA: TGTGCCAGCAGCGCCCCCGGACGGACCGATAGCAATCAGCCCCAGCATTTT. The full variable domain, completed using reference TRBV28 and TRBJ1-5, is DVKVTQSSRYLVKRTGEKVFLECVQDMDHENMFWYRQDPGLGLRLIYFSYDVKMKEKGDIPEGYSVSREKKERFSLILESASTNQTSMYLCASSAPGRTDSNQPQHFGDGTRLSIL.

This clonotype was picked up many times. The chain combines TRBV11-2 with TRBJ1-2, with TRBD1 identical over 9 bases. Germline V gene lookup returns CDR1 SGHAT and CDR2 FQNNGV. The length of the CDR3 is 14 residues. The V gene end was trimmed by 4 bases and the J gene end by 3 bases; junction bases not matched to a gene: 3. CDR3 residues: CASSSGQGYYGYTF. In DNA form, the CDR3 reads TGTGCCAGCAGCTCGGGACAGGGATACTATGGCTACACCTTC.

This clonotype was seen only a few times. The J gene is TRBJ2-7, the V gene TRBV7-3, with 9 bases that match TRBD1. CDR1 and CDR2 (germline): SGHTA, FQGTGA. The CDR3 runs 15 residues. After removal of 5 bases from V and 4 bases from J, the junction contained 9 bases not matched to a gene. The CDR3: CASSPAPGQGYEQYF. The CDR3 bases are TGTGCCAGCAGCCCGGCGCCGGGACAGGGATACGAGCAGTACTTC.

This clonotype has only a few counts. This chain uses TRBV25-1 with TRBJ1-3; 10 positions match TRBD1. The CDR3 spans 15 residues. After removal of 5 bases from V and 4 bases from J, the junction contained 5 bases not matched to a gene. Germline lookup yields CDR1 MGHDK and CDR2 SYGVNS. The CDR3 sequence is CASSKRQGAGNTIYF. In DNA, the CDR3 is TGTGCCAGCAGTAAGAGACAGGGGGCGGGAAACACCATATATTTT.

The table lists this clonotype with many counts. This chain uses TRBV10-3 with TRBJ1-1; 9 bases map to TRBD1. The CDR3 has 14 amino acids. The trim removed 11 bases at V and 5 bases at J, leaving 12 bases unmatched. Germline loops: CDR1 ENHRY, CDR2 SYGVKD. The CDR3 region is CAVTRTGEVTEAFF. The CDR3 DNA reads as TGTGCCGTCACGAGGACAGGGGAAGTAACTGAAGCTTTCTTT.

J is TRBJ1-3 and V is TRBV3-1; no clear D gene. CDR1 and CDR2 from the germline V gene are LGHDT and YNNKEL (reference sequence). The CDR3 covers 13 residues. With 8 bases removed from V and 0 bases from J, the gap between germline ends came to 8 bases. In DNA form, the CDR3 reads TGTGCCAGCCGCGGGTTCTCTGGAAACACCATATATTTT. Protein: CASRGFSGNTIYF.

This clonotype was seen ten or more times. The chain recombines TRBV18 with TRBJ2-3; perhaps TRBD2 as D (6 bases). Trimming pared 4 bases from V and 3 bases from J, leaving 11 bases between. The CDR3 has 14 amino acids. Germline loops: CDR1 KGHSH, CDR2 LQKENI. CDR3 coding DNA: TGTGCCAGCTCACAACCGGGACTGACAGATACGCAGTATTTT. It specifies CASSQPGLTDTQYF.

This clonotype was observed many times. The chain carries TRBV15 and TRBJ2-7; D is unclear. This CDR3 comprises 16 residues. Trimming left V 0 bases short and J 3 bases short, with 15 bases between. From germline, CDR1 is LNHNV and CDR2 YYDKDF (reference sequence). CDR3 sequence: CATSRELARFDYEQYF. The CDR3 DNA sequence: TGTGCCACCAGCAGAGAACTCGCACGGTTCGACTACGAGCAGTACTTC.

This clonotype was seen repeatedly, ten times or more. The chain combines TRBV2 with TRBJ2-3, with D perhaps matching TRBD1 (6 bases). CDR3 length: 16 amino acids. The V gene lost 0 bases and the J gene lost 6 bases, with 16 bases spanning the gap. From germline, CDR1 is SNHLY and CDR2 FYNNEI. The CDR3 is CASSEARAGARDTQYF. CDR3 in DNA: TGTGCCAGCAGTGAAGCGCGGGCAGGGGCGAGGGATACGCAGTATTTT.

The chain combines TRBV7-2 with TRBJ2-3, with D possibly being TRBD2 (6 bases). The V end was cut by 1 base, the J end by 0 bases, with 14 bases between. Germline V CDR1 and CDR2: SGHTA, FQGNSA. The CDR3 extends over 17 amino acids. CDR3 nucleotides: TGTGCCAGCAGCTTAGGAGCGGGTGCCTTTAGCACAGATACGCAGTATTTT. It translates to CASSLGAGAFSTDTQYF.

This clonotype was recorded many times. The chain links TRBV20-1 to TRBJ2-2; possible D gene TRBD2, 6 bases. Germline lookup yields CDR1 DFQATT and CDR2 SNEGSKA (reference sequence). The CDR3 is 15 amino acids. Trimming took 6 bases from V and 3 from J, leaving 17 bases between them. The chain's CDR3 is CSARPPGLYTGELFF. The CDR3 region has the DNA TGCAGTGCCAGACCCCCGGGACTCTACACCGGGGAGCTGTTTTTT.

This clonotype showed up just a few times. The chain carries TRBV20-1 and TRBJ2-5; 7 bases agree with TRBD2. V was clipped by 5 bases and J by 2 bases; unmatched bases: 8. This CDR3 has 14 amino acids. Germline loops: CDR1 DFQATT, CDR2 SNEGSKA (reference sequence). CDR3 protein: CSAAFGGVQETQYF. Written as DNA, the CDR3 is TGCAGTGCTGCCTTTGGGGGGGTACAAGAGACCCAGTACTTC.

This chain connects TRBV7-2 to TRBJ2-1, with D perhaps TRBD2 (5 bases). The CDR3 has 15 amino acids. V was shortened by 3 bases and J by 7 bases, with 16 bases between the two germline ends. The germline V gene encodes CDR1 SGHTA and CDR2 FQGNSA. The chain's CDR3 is CASSFRSAGWNEQFF. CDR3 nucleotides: TGTGCCAGCAGCTTCCGTTCTGCGGGTTGGAATGAGCAGTTCTTC. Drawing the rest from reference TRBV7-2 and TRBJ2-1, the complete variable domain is GAGVSQSPSNKVTEKGKDVELRCDPISGHTALYWYRQSLGQGLEFLIYFQGNSAPDKSGLPSDRFSAERTGGSVSTLTIQRTQQEDSAVYLCASSFRSAGWNEQFFGPGTRLTVL.

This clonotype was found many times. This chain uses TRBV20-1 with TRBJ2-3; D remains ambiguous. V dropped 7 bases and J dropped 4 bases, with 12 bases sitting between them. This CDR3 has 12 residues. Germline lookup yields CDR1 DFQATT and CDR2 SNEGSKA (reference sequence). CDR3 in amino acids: CSEGSQSDTQYF. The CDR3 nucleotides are TGCAGTGAAGGCAGCCAGTCAGATACGCAGTATTTT.

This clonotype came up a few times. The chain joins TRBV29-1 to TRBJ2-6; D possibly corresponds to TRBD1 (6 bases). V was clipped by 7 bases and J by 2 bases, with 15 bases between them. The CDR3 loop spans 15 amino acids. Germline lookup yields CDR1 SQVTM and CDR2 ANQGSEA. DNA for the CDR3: TGCAGCGCCGACTCGGACAGAGCTGGGGCCAACGTCCTGACTTTC. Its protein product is CSADSDRAGANVLTF.

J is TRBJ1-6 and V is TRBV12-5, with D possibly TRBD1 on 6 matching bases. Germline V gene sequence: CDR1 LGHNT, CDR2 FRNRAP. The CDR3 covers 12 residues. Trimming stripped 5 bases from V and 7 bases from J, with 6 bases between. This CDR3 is CASGGQNSPLHF. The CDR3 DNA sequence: TGTGCTAGTGGTGGACAGAATTCACCCCTCCACTTT. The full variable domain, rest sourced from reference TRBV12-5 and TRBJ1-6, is DARVTQTPRHKVTEMGQEVTMRCQPILGHNTVFWYRQTMMQGLELLAYFRNRAPLDDSGMPKDRFSAEMPDATLATLKIQPSEPRDSAVYFCASGGQNSPLHFGNGTRLTVT.

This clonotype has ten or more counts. In DNA form, the CDR3 reads TGTGCCACCAGTGATGAAGTGAGAGGTGGCTACACCTTC. Amino acid sequence: CATSDEVRGGYTF. The rearrangement links TRBV24-1 to TRBJ1-2, with D uncertain. The CDR3 totals 13 residues. Germline loops: CDR1 KGHDR, CDR2 SFDVKD. V gave up 3 bases and J gave up 7 bases, with 11 bases separating them.

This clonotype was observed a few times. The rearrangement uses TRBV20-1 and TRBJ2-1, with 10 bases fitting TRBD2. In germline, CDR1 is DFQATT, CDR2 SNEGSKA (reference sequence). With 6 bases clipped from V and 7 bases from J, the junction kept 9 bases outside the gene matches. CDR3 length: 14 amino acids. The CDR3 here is CSAITSGVVNEQFF. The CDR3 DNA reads TGCAGTGCCATAACTAGCGGGGTGGTGAATGAGCAGTTCTTC.

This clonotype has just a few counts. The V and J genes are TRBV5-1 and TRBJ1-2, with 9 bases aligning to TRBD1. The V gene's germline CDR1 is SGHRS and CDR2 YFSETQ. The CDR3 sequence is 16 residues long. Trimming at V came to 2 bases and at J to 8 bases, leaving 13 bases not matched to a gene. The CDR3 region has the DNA TGCGCCAGCAGCTTCGGGGACAGGGACTATGAGTCGGGCTACACCTTC. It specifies CASSFGDRDYESGYTF. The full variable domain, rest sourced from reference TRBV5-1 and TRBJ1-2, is KAGVTQTPRYLIKTRGQQVTLSCSPISGHRSVSWYQQTPGQGLQFLFEYFSETQRNKGNFPGRFSGRQFSNSRSEMNVSTLELGDSALYLCASSFGDRDYESGYTFGSGTRLTVV.

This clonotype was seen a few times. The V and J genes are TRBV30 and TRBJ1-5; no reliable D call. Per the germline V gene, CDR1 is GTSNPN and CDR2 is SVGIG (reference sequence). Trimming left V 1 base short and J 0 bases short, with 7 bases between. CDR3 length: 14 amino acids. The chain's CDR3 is CAWSEWVSNQPQHF. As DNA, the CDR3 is TGTGCCTGGAGTGAATGGGTTAGCAATCAGCCCCAGCATTTT.

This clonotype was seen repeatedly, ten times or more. The CDR3 sequence: CASSERNRGNTIYF. The CDR3 DNA reads as TGTGCCAGCAGTGAACGGAATCGAGGAAACACCATATATTTT. The V call is TRBV6-1, the J call TRBJ1-3; D remains ambiguous. The CDR3 loop spans 14 amino acids. The V end was cut by 2 bases, the J end by 4 bases, with 9 bases between. The V gene's germline CDR1 is MNHNS and CDR2 SASEGT.

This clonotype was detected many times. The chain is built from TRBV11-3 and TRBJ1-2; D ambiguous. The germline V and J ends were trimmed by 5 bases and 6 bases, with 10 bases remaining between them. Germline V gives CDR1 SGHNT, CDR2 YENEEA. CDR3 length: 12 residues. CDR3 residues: CASSRVEDGYTF. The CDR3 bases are TGTGCCAGCAGCCGAGTAGAGGATGGCTACACCTTC.

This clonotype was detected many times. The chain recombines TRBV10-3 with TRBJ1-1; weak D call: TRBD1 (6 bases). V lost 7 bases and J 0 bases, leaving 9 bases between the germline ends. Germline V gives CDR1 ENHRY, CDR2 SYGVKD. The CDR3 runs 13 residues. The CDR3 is CAITGTLNTEAFF. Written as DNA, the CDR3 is TGTGCCATCACAGGGACATTGAACACTGAAGCTTTCTTT.

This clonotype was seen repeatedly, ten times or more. The CDR3 DNA follows: TGTGCCAGCAGCACGGACCGACAGGGGGCTCACTATGGCTACACCTTC. As protein: CASSTDRQGAHYGYTF. J is TRBJ1-2 and V is TRBV27, with 10 positions matching TRBD1. V was pared by 6 bases and J by 3 bases, with 10 bases of the junction left unmatched. The CDR3 length is 16 residues. CDR1 is MNHEY and CDR2 is SMNVEV in the germline V gene (reference sequence).